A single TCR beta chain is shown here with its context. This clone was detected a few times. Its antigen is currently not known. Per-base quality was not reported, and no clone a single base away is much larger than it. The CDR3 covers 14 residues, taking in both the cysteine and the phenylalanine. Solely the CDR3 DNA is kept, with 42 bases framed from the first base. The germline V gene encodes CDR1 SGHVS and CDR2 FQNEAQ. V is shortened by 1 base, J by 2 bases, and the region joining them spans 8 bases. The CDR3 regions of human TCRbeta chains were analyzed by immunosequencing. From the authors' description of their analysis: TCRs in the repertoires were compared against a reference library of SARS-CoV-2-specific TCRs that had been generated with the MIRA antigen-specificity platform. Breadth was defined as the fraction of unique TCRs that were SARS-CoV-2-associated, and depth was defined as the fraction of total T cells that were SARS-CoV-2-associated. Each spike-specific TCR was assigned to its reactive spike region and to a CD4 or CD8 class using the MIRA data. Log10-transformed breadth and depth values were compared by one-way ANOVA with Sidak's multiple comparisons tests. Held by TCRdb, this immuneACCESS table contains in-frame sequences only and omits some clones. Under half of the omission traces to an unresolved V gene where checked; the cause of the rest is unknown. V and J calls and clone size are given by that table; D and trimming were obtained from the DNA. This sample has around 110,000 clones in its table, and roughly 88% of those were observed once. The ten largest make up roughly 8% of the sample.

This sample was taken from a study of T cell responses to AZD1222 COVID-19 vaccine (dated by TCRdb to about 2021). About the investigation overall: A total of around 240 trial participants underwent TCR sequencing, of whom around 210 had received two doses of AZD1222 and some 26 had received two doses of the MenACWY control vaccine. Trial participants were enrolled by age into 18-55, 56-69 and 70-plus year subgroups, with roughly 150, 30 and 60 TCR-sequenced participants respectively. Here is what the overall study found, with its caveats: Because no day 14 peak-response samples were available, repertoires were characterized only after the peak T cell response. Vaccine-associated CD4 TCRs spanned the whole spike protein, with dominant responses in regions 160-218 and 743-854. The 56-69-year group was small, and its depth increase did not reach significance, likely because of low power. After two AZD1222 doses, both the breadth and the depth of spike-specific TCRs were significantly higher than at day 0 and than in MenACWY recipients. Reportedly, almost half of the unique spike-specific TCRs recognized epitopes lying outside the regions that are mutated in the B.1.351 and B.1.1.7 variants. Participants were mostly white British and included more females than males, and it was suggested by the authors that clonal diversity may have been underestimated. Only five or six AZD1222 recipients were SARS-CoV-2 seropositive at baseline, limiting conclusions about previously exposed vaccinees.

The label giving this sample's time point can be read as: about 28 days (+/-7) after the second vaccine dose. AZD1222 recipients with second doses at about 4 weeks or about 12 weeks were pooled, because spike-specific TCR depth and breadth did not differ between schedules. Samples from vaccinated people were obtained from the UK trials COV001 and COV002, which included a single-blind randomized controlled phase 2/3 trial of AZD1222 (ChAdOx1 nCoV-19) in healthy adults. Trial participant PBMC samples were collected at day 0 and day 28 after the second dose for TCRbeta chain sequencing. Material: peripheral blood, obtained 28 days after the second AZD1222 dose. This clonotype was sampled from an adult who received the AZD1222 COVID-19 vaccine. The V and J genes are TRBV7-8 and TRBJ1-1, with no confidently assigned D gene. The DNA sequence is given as TGTGCCAGCAGCTTAGTGCGTACCAACACTGAAGCTTTCTTT. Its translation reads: CASSLVRTNTEAFF.